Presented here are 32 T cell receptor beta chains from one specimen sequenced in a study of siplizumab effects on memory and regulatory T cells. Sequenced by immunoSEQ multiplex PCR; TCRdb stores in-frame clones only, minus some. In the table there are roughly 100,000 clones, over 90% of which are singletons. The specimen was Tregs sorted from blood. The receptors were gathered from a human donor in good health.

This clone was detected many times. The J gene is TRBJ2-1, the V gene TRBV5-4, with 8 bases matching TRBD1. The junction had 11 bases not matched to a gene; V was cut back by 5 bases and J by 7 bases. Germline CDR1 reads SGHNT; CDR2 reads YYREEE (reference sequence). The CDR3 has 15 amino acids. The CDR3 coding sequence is TGTGCCAGCAGTAGACAGGGGACCGACGGGAATGAGCAGTTCTTC. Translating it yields CASSRQGTDGNEQFF.

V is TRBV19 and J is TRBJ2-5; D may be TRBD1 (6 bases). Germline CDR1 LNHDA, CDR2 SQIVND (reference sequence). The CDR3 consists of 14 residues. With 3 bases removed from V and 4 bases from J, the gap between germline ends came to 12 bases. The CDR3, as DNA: TGTGCCAGTAGTATTCAAGGCAGGGGAGAGACCCAGTACTTC. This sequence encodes CASSIQGRGETQYF. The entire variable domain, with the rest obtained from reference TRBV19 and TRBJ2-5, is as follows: DGGITQSPKYLFRKEGQNVTLSCEQNLNHDAMYWYRQDPGQGLRLIYYSQIVNDFQKGDIAEGYSVSREKKESFPLTVTSAQKNPTAFYLCASSIQGRGETQYFGPGTRLLVL.

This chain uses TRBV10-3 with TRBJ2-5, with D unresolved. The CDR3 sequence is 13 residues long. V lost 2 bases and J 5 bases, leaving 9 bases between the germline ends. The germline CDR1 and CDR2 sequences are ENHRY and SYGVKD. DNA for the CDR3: TGTGCCATCAGTGAGGGGGTGGCGGAGACCCAGTACTTC. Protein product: CAISEGVAETQYF.

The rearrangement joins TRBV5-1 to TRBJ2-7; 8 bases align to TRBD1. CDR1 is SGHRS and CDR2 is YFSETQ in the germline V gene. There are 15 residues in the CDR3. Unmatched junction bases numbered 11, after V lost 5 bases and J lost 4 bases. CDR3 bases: TGCGCCAGCAGAGGTGGGGGGACAGGCTATTACGAGCAGTACTTC. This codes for CASRGGGTGYYEQYF.

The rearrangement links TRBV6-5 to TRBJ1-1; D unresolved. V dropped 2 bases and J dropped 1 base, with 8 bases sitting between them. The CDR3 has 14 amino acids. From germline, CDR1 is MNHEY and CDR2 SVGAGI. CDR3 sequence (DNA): TGTGCCAGCAGTTACGGGGTGAGGAACACTGAAGCTTTCTTT. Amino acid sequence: CASSYGVRNTEAFF.

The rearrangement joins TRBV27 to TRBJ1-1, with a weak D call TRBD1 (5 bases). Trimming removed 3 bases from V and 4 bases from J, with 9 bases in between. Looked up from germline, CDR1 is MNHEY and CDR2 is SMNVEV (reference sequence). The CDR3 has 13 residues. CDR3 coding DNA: TGTGCCAGCAGTTTGCCAGGGCGCACTGAAGCTTTCTTT. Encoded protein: CASSLPGRTEAFF.

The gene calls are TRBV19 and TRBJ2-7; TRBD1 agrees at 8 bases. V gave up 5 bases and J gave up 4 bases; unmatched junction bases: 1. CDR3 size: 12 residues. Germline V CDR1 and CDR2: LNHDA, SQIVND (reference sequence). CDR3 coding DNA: TGTGCCAGTAGTCGGACAGGGTACGAGCAGTACTTC. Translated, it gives CASSRTGYEQYF.

Written as DNA, the CDR3 is TGCGCCAGCAGCCCAAGGGTTGAGGAGACCCAGTACTTC. Its protein is CASSPRVEETQYF. The rearrangement joins TRBV5-1 to TRBJ2-5; D gene ambiguous. The CDR3 contains 13 residues. With 4 bases removed from V and 5 bases from J, the gap between germline ends came to 12 bases. In germline, CDR1 is SGHRS, CDR2 YFSETQ.

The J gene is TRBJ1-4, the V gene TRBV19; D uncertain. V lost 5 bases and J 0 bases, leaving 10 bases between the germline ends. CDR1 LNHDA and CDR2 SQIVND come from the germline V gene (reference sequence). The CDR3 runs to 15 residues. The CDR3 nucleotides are TGTGCCAGTAGTTGGAGGACCTCAACTAATGAAAAACTGTTTTTT. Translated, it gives CASSWRTSTNEKLFF.

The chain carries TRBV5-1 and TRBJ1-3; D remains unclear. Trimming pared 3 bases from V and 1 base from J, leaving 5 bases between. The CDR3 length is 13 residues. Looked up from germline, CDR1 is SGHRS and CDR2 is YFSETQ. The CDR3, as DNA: TGCGCCAGCAGCTCCTCATCTGGAAACACCATATATTTT. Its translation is CASSSSSGNTIYF.

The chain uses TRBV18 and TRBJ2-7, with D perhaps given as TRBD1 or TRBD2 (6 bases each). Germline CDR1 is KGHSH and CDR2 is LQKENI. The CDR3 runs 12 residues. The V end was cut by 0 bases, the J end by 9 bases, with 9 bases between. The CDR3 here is CASSPPGGVQYF. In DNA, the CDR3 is TGTGCCAGCTCACCACCGGGGGGCGTGCAGTACTTC.

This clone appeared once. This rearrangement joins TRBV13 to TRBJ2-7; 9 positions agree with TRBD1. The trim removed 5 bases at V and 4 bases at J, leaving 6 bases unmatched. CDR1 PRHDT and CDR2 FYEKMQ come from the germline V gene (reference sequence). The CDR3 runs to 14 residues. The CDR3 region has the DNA TGTGCCAGCAGCATGACAGGGGGTAGTTACGAGCAGTACTTC. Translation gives CASSMTGGSYEQYF. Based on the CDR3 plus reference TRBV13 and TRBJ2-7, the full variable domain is AAGVIQSPRHLIKEKRETATLKCYPIPRHDTVYWYQQGPGQDPQFLISFYEKMQSDKGSIPDRFSAQQFSDYHSELNMSSLELGDSALYFCASSMTGGSYEQYFGPGTRLTVT.

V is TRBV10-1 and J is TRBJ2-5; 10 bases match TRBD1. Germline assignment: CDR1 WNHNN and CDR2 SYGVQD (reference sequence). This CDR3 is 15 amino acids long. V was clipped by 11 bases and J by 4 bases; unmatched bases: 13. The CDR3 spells CARIDRGRLRETQYF. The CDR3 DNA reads TGCGCCCGAATAGACAGGGGGCGCCTACGAGAGACCCAGTACTTC.

For the CDR3, the DNA is TGCGCCAGCAGCTTGTTCTACGAGCAGTACTTC. Translated: CASSLFYEQYF. The chain links TRBV5-1 to TRBJ2-7, with no clear D. V was shortened by 1 base and J by 3 bases, with 2 bases between the two germline ends. CDR1 and CDR2 (germline): SGHRS, YFSETQ. The CDR3 length is 11 residues.

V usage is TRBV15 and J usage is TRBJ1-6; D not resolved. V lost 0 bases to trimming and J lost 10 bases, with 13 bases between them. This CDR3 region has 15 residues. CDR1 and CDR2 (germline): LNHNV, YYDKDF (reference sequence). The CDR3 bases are TGTGCCACCAGCAGAGAACTGGGCCGCCTATCACCCCTCCACTTT. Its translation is CATSRELGRLSPLHF.

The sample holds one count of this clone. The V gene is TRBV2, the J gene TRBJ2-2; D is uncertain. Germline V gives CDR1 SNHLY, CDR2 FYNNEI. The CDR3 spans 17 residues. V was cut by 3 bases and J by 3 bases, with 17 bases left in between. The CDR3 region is CASSDGSGPVDTGELFF. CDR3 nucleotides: TGTGCCAGCAGTGATGGTTCGGGCCCCGTGGACACCGGGGAGCTGTTTTTT.

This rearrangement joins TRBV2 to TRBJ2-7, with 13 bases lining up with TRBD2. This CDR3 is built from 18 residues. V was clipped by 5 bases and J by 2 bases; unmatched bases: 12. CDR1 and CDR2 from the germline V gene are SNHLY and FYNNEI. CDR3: CASSYLLGTSGMPYEQYF. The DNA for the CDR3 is TGTGCCAGCAGTTACCTGTTGGGGACTAGCGGGATGCCCTACGAGCAGTACTTC.

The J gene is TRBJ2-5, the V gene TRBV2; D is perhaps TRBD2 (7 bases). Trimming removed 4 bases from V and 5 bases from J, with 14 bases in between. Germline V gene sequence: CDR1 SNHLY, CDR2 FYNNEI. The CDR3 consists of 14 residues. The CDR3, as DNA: TGTGCCAGCAGTGTAAGGGGGGGCTTGGAGACCCAGTACTTC. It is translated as CASSVRGGLETQYF.

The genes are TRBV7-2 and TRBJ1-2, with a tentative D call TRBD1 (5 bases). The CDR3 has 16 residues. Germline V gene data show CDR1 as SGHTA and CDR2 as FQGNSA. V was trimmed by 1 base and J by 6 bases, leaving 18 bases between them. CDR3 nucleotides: TGTGCCAGCAGCTTAGAGGTCGGGCAGGGAGGAAATGGCTACACCTTC. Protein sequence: CASSLEVGQGGNGYTF.

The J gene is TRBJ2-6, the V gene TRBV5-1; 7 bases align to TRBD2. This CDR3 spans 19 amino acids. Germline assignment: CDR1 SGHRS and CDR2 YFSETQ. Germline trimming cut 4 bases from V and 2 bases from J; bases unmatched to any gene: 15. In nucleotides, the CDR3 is TGCGCCAGCAGCCGGGGTCCTAGCGGACGCTCTCCTGGGGCCAACGTCCTGACTTTC. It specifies CASSRGPSGRSPGANVLTF.

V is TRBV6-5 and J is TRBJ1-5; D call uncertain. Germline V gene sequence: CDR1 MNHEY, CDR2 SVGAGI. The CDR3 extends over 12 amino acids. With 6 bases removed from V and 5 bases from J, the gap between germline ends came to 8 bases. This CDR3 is CASSTGDQPQHF. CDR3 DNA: TGTGCCAGCAGCACTGGAGATCAGCCCCAGCATTTT.

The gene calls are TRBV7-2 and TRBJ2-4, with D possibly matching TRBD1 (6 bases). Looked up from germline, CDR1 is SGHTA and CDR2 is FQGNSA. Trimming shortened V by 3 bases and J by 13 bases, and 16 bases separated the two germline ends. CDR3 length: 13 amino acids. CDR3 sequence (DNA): TGTGCCAGCAGCTTCCGATGGACAGCCCTCCAGTACTTC. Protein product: CASSFRWTALQYF.

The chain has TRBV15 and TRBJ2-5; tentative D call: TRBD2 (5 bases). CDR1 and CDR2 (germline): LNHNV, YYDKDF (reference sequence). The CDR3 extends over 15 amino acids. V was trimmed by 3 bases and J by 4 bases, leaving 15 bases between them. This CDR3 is CATSRPQRAGETQYF. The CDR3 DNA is TGTGCCACCAGCAGGCCCCAGCGTGCGGGAGAGACCCAGTACTTC.

As DNA, the CDR3 is TGTGCCTGGAGTAGGTCCCCAGGCACCGGGGAGCTGTTTTTT. Translated: CAWSRSPGTGELFF. The V and J genes are TRBV30 and TRBJ2-2; D uncertain. Germline CDR1 and CDR2: GTSNPN and SVGIG (reference sequence). Trimming took 2 bases from V and 4 from J, leaving 11 bases between them. The CDR3 totals 14 residues.

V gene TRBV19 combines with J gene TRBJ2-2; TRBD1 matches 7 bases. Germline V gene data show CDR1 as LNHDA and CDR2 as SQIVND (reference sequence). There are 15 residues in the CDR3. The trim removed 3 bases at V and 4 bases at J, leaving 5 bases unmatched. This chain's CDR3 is CASSIATGTTGELFF. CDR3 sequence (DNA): TGTGCCAGTAGTATTGCGACAGGGACCACCGGGGAGCTGTTTTTT.

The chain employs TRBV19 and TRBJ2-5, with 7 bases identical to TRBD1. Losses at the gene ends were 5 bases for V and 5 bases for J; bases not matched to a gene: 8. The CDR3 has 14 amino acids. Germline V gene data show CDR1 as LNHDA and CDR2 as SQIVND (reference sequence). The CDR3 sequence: CASSSTGVSETQYF. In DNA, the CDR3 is TGTGCCAGTAGTTCCACAGGGGTGTCGGAGACCCAGTACTTC.

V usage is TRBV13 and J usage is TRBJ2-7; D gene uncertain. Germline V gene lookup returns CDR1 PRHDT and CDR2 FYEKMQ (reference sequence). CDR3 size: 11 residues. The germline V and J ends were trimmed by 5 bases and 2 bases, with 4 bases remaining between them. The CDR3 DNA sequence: TGTGCCAGCAGCCGAACCTACGAGCAGTACTTC. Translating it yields CASSRTYEQYF.

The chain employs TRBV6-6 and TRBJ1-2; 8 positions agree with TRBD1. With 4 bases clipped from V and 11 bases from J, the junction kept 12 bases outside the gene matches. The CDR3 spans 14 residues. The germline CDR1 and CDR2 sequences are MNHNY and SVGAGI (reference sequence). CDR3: CASSSRTGFLWYTF. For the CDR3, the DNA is TGTGCCAGCAGTTCCCGGACAGGGTTCCTATGGTACACCTTC.

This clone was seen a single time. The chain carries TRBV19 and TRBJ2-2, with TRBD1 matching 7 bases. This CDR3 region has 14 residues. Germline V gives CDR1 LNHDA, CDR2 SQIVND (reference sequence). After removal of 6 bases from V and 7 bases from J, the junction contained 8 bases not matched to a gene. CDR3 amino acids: CASSRDRAGGELFF. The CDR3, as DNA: TGTGCCAGTAGCCGCGACAGGGCCGGCGGGGAGCTGTTTTTT.

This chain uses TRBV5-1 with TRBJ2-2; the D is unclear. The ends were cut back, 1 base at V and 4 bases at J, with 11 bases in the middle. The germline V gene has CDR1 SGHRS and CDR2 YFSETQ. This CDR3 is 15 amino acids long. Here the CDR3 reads CASSLLGIGTGELFF. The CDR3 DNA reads TGCGCCAGCAGCTTGCTGGGGATAGGCACCGGGGAGCTGTTTTTT.

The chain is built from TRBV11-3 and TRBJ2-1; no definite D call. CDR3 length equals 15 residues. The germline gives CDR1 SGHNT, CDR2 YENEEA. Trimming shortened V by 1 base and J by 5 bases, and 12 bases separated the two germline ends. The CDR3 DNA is TGTGCCAGCAGCTTAGGAGGTTTCCGAAACAATGAGCAGTTCTTC. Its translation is CASSLGGFRNNEQFF.

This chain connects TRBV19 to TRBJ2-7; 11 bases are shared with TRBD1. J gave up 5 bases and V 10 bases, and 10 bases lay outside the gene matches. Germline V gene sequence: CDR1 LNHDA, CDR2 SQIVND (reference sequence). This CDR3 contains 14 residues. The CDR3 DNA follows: TGTGCCACCCGGGACAGGGGGAAATCCGACGAGCAGTACTTC. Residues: CATRDRGKSDEQYF.